This T cell receptor (beta chain) comes out of a study of a mutant IDH1 vaccine in newly diagnosed glioma. Study details: The treated group averaged approximately 42 years old and was roughly 60% male, roughly 38% female. Earlier care involved radiotherapy, temozolomide, or both, and the majority received both. General study results and limits: In about 93% of patients, immune responses induced by the vaccine occurred.

As for time point: baseline, week 1 (first vaccination visit). Sample treatment: pre-vaccination baseline after standard-of-care therapy. Each donor presented with a new WHO grade 3 or 4 astrocytoma that tested IDH1-mutant and showed ATRX loss. Sequenced by immunoSEQ multiplex PCR; TCRdb stores in-frame clones only, minus some. This sample has 35,000 to 40,000 clones, with around 82% found just once. Points on this clone: Its antigen remains unknown.

V shed 4 bases, J shed 2 bases, and the junction held 4 bases outside the gene matches. The CDR3 is 14 amino acids. The V gene's germline CDR1 is MNHNS and CDR2 SASEGT. The chain joins TRBV6-1 to TRBJ2-5; TRBD1 agrees at 7 bases. Sample: PBMCs, taken from a glioma patient treated with radiotherapy, temozolomide or both. The sequence came from a man in his forties with glioma. Some clones in this sample may be carry-over from other donors' samples. CDR3 bases: TGTGCCAGCAGTGGGAGGACAGGTCAAGAGACCCAGTACTTC. Protein: CASSGRTGQETQYF.